This entry lists 7 T cell receptor beta chains sequenced from one sample in a study of cytomegalovirus exposure and HLA in healthy donors. It was with 60 Vbeta and 13 Jbeta primers that the PCR ran. Profiling relied on immunoSEQ multiplex PCR, and the TCRdb table lists in-frame clones only, not all of them. The repertoire table contains 93,000 or so clones. Sequencing input: PBMCs. The receptors here all came from a man aged 35 to 55 in good health and CMV-seronegative.

CDR3 protein: CASSFRLAYEQYF. The CDR3 DNA reads as TGTGCCAGCAGCTTTCGGCTAGCCTACGAGCAGTACTTC. This chain joins TRBV11-2 and TRBJ2-7; D gene unclear. CDR1 and CDR2 from the germline V gene are SGHAT and FQNNGV. Between the trimmed V and J ends, which lost 3 bases and 2 bases, there was a span of 8 bases. The length of the CDR3 is 13 residues.

The chain is built from TRBV4-3 and TRBJ2-3; possible D gene TRBD2, 7 bases. The CDR3 is made up of 20 amino acids. The V gene's germline CDR1 is LGHNA and CDR2 YSLEER. Trimming removed 0 bases at V and 4 bases at J, with 26 bases between. CDR3 DNA sequence: TGCGCCAGCAGCCAAGAAGTGGGGGGGCCGGGACGTTTAGTTGCAGATACGCAGTATTTT. Encoded protein: CASSQEVGGPGRLVADTQYF.

The chain couples TRBV21-1 to TRBJ1-1; no DNA check was done on the table's D call, TRBD1. TRBV21-1 is designated a pseudogene. The length of the CDR3 is 18 residues. CDR3 loop: CASSKVFDSPCTITEAFF. Here the CDR3 DNA reads TGTGCCAGCAGCAAAGTGTTCGACAGCCCCTGTACGATCACTGAAGCTTTCTTT.

The rearrangement uses TRBV27 and TRBJ2-3; 10 nucleotides align to TRBD2. CDR3 length: 17 amino acids. Germline V gene data show CDR1 as MNHEY and CDR2 as SMNVEV (reference sequence). Trimming removed 1 base from V and 3 bases from J; junction bases left unmatched: 7. The CDR3 is CASSLYASGSKTDTQYF. The CDR3 DNA is TGTGCCAGCAGTTTATACGCTAGCGGGAGTAAAACAGATACGCAGTATTTT.

The V gene is TRBV5-1, the J gene TRBJ1-5, with a weak D call TRBD1 (6 bases). Germline CDR1 SGHRS, CDR2 YFSETQ. The CDR3 totals 16 residues. V shed 0 bases and J shed 3 bases, with 13 bases lying between them. The CDR3 bases are TGCGCCAGCAGCTTGGCAGGATGGGACAACAATCAGCCCCAGCATTTT. This encodes CASSLAGWDNNQPQHF.

The chain combines TRBV9 with TRBJ1-2; weak D call: TRBD1 (6 bases). Germline-derived CDR1 and CDR2 are SGDLS and YYNGEE. This CDR3 is built from 14 residues. Trimming left V 4 bases short and J 8 bases short, with 18 bases between. The CDR3: CASSQTGLQGGYTF. The CDR3, as DNA: TGTGCCAGCAGCCAGACAGGCCTTCAAGGAGGCTACACCTTC.

This chain uses TRBV27 with TRBJ2-3; TRBD2 matches 9 bases. Germline V gene lookup returns CDR1 MNHEY and CDR2 SMNVEV (reference sequence). The V gene end was trimmed by 5 bases and the J gene end by 1 base; junction bases not matched to a gene: 4. The CDR3 runs to 15 residues. The CDR3 protein is CASSPRTSGTDTQYF. CDR3 nucleotide sequence: TGTGCCAGCAGTCCGCGGACTAGCGGCACAGATACGCAGTATTTT.